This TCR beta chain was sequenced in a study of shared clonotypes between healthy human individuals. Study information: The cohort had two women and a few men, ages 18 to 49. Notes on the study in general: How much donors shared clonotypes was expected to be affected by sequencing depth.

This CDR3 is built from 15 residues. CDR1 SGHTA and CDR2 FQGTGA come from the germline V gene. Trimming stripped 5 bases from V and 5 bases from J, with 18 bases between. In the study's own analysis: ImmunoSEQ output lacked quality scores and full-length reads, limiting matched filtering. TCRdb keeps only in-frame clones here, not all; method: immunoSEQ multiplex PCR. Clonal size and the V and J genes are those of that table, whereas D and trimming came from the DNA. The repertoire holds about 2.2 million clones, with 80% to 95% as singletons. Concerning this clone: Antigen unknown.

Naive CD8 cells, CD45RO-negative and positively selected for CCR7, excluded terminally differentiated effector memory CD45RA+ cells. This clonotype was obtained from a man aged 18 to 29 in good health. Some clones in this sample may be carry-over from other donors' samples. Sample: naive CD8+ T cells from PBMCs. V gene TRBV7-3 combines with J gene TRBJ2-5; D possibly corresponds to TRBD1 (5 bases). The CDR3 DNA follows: TGTGCCAGCAGCCCAACTCAAGGTCCAGGGGAGACCCAGTACTTC. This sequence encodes CASSPTQGPGETQYF.